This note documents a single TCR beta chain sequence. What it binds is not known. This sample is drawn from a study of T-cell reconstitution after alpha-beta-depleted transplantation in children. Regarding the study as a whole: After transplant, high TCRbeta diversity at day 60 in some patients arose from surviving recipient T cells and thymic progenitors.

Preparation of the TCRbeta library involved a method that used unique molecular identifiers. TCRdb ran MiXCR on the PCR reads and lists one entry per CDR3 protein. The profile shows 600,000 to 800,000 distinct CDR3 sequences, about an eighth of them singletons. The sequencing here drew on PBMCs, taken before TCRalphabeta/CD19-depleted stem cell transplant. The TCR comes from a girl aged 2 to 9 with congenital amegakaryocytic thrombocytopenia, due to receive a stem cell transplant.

Here the CDR3 reads CASSFGDRGQETQYF. DNA for the CDR3: TGCGCCAGCAGCTTCGGGGACAGGGGCCAAGAGACCCAGTACTTC. The J gene is TRBJ2-5, the V gene TRBV5-1; 10 bases agree with TRBD1. V was pared by 2 bases and J by 1 base, with 2 bases of the junction left unmatched. This CDR3 is built from 15 residues. CDR1 is SGHRS, CDR2 YFSETQ, per germline.